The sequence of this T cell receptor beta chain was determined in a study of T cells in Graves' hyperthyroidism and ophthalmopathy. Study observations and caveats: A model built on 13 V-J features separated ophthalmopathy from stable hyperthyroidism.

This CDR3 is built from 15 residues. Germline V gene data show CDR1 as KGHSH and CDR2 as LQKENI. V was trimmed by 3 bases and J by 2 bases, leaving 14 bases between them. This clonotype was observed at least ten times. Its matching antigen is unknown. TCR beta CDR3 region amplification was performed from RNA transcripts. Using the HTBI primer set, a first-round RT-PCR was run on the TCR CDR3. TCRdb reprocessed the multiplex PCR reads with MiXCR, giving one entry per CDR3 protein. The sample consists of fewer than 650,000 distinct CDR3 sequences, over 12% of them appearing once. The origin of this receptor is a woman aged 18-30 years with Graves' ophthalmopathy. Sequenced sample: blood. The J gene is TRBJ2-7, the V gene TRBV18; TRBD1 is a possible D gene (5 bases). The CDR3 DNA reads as TGTGCCAGCTCACCTCCGGCAGGGCGCACCTACGAGCAGTACTTC. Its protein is CASSPPAGRTYEQYF.